The 17 T cell receptor beta chains given below trace back to one sample, sequenced in a study of identical twins. TCRdb used MiXCR to reprocess the 5' RACE reads, holding one entry per CDR3 protein. The table has under 1 million distinct CDR3 sequences, about 12% seen once. This sample also appeared in a second study, on yellow fever vaccine responses in identical twins.

Sequencing was carried out using PBMCs. Source of these receptors: a woman aged 18-29 years in good health.

V gene TRBV7-9 combines with J gene TRBJ2-2; D perhaps matches TRBD2 (6 bases). V was shortened by 5 bases and J by 1 base, with 14 bases between the two germline ends. Germline loops: CDR1 SEHNR, CDR2 FQNEAQ (reference sequence). The CDR3 has 16 amino acids. The CDR3 region is CASSTGGSLNTGELFF. The CDR3 nucleotides read TGTGCCAGCAGCACCGGGGGTAGCCTGAACACCGGGGAGCTGTTTTTT.

The V and J genes are TRBV28 and TRBJ2-3; D not resolved. V was shortened by 9 bases and J by 1 base, with 23 bases between the two germline ends. The CDR3 runs 17 residues. Germline V lookup: CDR1 MDHEN, CDR2 SYDVKM. DNA for the CDR3: TGTGCCAGTACTCTCTCAGCGAGTTCCTATGGCACAGATACGCAGTATTTT. Translated, it gives CASTLSASSYGTDTQYF.

The gene calls are TRBV10-3 and TRBJ2-3; 9 positions match TRBD2. This CDR3 is 15 amino acids long. The trim removed 8 bases at V and 4 bases at J, leaving 10 bases unmatched. Per the germline V gene, CDR1 is ENHRY and CDR2 is SYGVKD. The CDR3 DNA is TGTGCCATCTCGGGGGCGGGAGGGCCCTCAGATACGCAGTATTTT. Translation gives CAISGAGGPSDTQYF.

In its sample, this clonotype was seen many times. The V gene is TRBV4-2, the J gene TRBJ2-2; tentatively, D is TRBD1 (5 bases). The CDR3 contains 15 residues. CDR1 LGHNA and CDR2 YNFKEQ come from the germline V gene. The V end lost 0 bases, the J end lost 1 base, and 6 bases lay between the germline ends. In DNA, the CDR3 is TGTGCCAGCAGCCAAGATCAGGGGAACACCGGGGAGCTGTTTTTT. Translating gives CASSQDQGNTGELFF.

The chain combines TRBV27 with TRBJ1-6; D uncertain. V was clipped by 2 bases and J by 8 bases, with 13 bases between them. Germline V gives CDR1 MNHEY, CDR2 SMNVEV (reference sequence). The CDR3 runs to 15 residues. In DNA form, the CDR3 reads TGTGCCAGCAGTTTAGCGACCGTTTCGGATTCACCCCTCCACTTT. Its translation is CASSLATVSDSPLHF.

This clonotype was recorded a few times. This chain uses TRBV9 with TRBJ2-7; TRBD1 agrees at 7 bases. With 3 bases clipped from V and 3 bases from J, the junction kept 6 bases outside the gene matches. The CDR3 is 14 amino acids. CDR1 is SGDLS, CDR2 YYNGEE, per germline. The CDR3 reads CASSALGDSYEQYF. CDR3 DNA sequence: TGTGCCAGCAGCGCTCTAGGGGACAGCTACGAGCAGTACTTC.

This rearrangement joins TRBV28 to TRBJ2-1, with D perhaps given as TRBD1 or TRBD2 (6 bases each). Germline V gene sequence: CDR1 MDHEN, CDR2 SYDVKM. The CDR3 sequence is 16 residues long. V lost 5 bases and J 7 bases, leaving 21 bases between the germline ends. In nucleotides, the CDR3 is TGTGCCAGCAGTCCCGACAGGAGGGGAGTCCTAAATGAGCAGTTCTTC. Translating it yields CASSPDRRGVLNEQFF.

There are a few counts of this clonotype. This sequence joins TRBV20-1 and TRBJ2-3; no firm D call. In germline, CDR1 is DFQATT, CDR2 SNEGSKA (reference sequence). Trimming removed 3 bases at V and 0 bases at J, with 16 bases between. CDR3 length: 16 amino acids. CDR3 region: CSARLLAGTSTDTQYF. The CDR3 DNA is TGCAGTGCTAGGCTCCTCGCAGGAACTAGCACAGATACGCAGTATTTT.

The gene calls are TRBV20-1 and TRBJ2-5; 13 bases align to TRBD2. The CDR3 covers 16 residues. The junction had 11 bases not matched to a gene; V was cut back by 5 bases and J by 5 bases. In germline, CDR1 is DFQATT, CDR2 SNEGSKA (reference sequence). The CDR3 here is CSALRLAGGDRETQYF. CDR3 nucleotide sequence: TGCAGTGCTCTCCGACTAGCGGGAGGTGATAGGGAGACCCAGTACTTC.

This clonotype turned up a few times. The V gene is TRBV9, the J gene TRBJ2-7; D perhaps matches TRBD1 (5 bases). Germline CDR1 is SGDLS and CDR2 is YYNGEE. V was cut by 0 bases and J by 2 bases, with 12 bases left in between. CDR3 size: 15 residues. CDR3 in DNA: TGTGCCAGCAGCGTAGGATCCGACAGAGCCTACGAGCAGTACTTC. Protein product: CASSVGSDRAYEQYF.

The chain is built from TRBV24-1 and TRBJ2-2; D remains unclear. Looked up from germline, CDR1 is KGHDR and CDR2 is SFDVKD. CDR3 length equals 12 residues. The V end lost 5 bases, the J end lost 3 bases, and 3 bases lay between the germline ends. The CDR3 DNA reads as TGTGCCACCAGTGGGGACACCGGGGAGCTGTTTTTT. It specifies CATSGDTGELFF.

This clonotype has more than one count but fewer than ten. The V gene is TRBV6-4, the J gene TRBJ1-6; TRBD1 is a possible D gene (5 bases). V lost 6 bases, J lost 8 bases, and 17 bases lay in between. CDR3 length: 15 residues. Germline CDR1 MRHNA, CDR2 SNTAGT. CDR3 bases: TGTGCCAGCAGGAATACAGGAGGAGGCCATTCACCCCTCCACTTT. It specifies CASRNTGGGHSPLHF.

In this sample, this clonotype turned up many times. The chain has TRBV5-1 and TRBJ1-2; D not certain. Trimming shortened V by 5 bases and J by 6 bases, and 17 bases separated the two germline ends. This CDR3 is built from 14 residues. The germline CDR1 and CDR2 sequences are SGHRS and YFSETQ. For the CDR3, the DNA is TGCGCCAGCAGGGGAGGTGGAAGACTTGATGGCTACACCTTC. This gives the protein CASRGGGRLDGYTF.

The chain employs TRBV5-1 and TRBJ1-2, with D maybe TRBD1 (5 bases). V gave up 0 bases and J gave up 7 bases, with 22 bases separating them. This CDR3 is built from 17 residues. Germline CDR1 is SGHRS and CDR2 is YFSETQ. The CDR3 loop is CASSLGTLGGTFGGYTF. The CDR3 DNA reads as TGCGCCAGCAGCTTGGGAACCTTAGGCGGGACCTTTGGTGGCTACACCTTC.

This clonotype was observed a few times. The chain employs TRBV20-1 and TRBJ2-1; D tentatively reads TRBD1 or TRBD2 (6 bases each). The germline V gene has CDR1 DFQATT and CDR2 SNEGSKA (reference sequence). This CDR3 has 15 residues. Trimming removed 3 bases from V and 8 bases from J, with 20 bases in between. The CDR3 spells CSARGARGSGDEQFF. In DNA, the CDR3 is TGCAGTGCTAGGGGGGCCAGGGGTAGCGGCGATGAGCAGTTCTTC.

In its sample, this clonotype was seen many times. The chain couples TRBV14 to TRBJ2-7, with a weak D call TRBD2 (6 bases). With 4 bases removed from V and 2 bases from J, the gap between germline ends came to 15 bases. The CDR3 consists of 15 residues. The V gene's germline CDR1 is SGHDN and CDR2 FVKESK. In nucleotides, the CDR3 is TGTGCCAGCAGCCTGTCCGGGGGACCGACCTACGAGCAGTACGTC. Protein: CASSLSGGPTYEQYV.

V usage is TRBV28 and J usage is TRBJ2-7, with D perhaps matching TRBD2 (5 bases). Trimming pared 3 bases from V and 0 bases from J, leaving 9 bases between. CDR3 length: 14 amino acids. The V gene's germline CDR1 is MDHEN and CDR2 SYDVKM. The CDR3 sequence: CASSFGGHSYEQYF. DNA for the CDR3: TGTGCCAGCAGTTTCGGCGGGCACTCCTACGAGCAGTACTTC.